This record concerns one TCR beta chain sequence. This record comes from a study of blood T cell repertoires in COVID-19. Overall study context: T cells, B-cell-depleted T cells, or PBMCs provided the cDNA or gDNA that served as material.

This CDR3 comprises 13 residues. Deletions cut 5 bases from V and 4 bases from J, with 9 bases between. Germline assignment: CDR1 MNHEY and CDR2 SVGEGT. Measured with immunoSEQ multiplex PCR; TCRdb has only the in-frame clones, and not every one. Seen here are approximately 88,000 clones, around 90% observed once, and the top ten hold roughly 15%. V gene TRBV6-2 or TRBV6-3 combines with J gene TRBJ1-5; D remains ambiguous. What was sequenced was peripheral blood. The TCR comes from a male donor with acute or convalescent COVID-19. The chain's CDR3 is CASSTTVNQPQHF. CDR3 bases: TGTGCCAGCAGTACAACAGTTAATCAGCCCCAGCATTTT.